The 26 T cell receptor beta chains given below trace back to one sample, sequenced in a study of radiation and T cells in renal cell carcinoma. Clones were sequenced by immunoSEQ multiplex PCR, and TCRdb holds only the in-frame ones, with some missing. The sample shows about 130,000 clones, 75% to 85% of them seen only once. Indicated time point: blood 2 weeks post-SBRT. Stated treatment: 15 Gy SBRT to primary tumor, nephrectomy 4 weeks later. Material: blood, obtained from a patient whose treatment included radiotherapy and nephrectomy. All receptors derive from an older woman with renal cell carcinoma.

The sample holds a few counts of this clone. This chain links TRBV7-2 with TRBJ2-7; D unclear. V lost 1 base to trimming and J lost 3 bases, with 22 bases between them. The CDR3 length is 18 residues. CDR1 and CDR2 (germline): SGHTA, FQGNSA. CDR3 sequence reads: CASSLDGGLPNYGYEQYF. DNA for the CDR3: TGTGCCAGCAGCTTAGATGGTGGTCTCCCAAATTACGGCTACGAGCAGTACTTC.

This chain links TRBV27 with TRBJ1-2, with D possibly matching TRBD1 (5 bases). V was cut by 1 base and J by 8 bases, with 17 bases left in between. Germline V lookup: CDR1 MNHEY, CDR2 SMNVEV (reference sequence). The CDR3 spans 15 residues. CDR3 sequence: CASSLWAGPQKGYTF. CDR3 DNA sequence: TGTGCCAGCAGTTTATGGGCGGGACCCCAGAAGGGCTACACCTTC.

This chain links TRBV7-2 with TRBJ1-1; 7 bases are shared with TRBD1. The CDR3 extends over 15 amino acids. Trimming cost V 1 base and J 0 bases; bases outside gene matches: 2. Germline V gene sequence: CDR1 SGHTA, CDR2 FQGNSA. In DNA form, the CDR3 reads TGTGCCAGCAGCTTAGACAGGGGCATGAACACTGAAGCTTTCTTT. Translated: CASSLDRGMNTEAFF.

The sample holds a few counts of this clone. CDR3 residues: CASSIRPNTEAFF. CDR3 DNA: TGTGCCAGTAGTATTCGCCCGAACACTGAAGCTTTCTTT. V and J are TRBV19 and TRBJ1-1; D is uncertain. Trimming shortened V by 3 bases and J by 1 base, and 6 bases separated the two germline ends. This CDR3 has 13 residues. Looked up from germline, CDR1 is LNHDA and CDR2 is SQIVND (reference sequence).

In this sample, this clone turned up a few times. The chain uses TRBV27 and TRBJ2-3; 9 nucleotides match TRBD2. This CDR3 contains 16 residues. Looked up from germline, CDR1 is MNHEY and CDR2 is SMNVEV (reference sequence). V lost 0 bases to trimming and J lost 5 bases; unmatched junction nucleotides: 6. DNA for the CDR3: TGTGCCAGCAGTTTATCGATGCGGGGGGGCCTAGATACGCAGTATTTT. Protein: CASSLSMRGGLDTQYF.

The chain has TRBV19 and TRBJ1-2, with D maybe TRBD1 (6 bases). V dropped 5 bases and J dropped 8 bases, with 12 bases sitting between them. The CDR3 length is 12 residues. CDR1 and CDR2 from the germline V gene are LNHDA and SQIVND (reference sequence). As DNA, the CDR3 is TGTGCCAGTAGTGCGGCAGGGGAAGGCTACACCTTC. Encoded protein: CASSAAGEGYTF.

CDR3 in amino acids: CASKKGNEKLFF. The CDR3 bases are TGTGCCAGCAAAAAAGGGAATGAAAAACTGTTTTTT. The chain links TRBV28 to TRBJ1-4; unclear D gene. With 7 bases removed from V and 5 bases from J, the gap between germline ends came to 8 bases. This CDR3 is 12 amino acids long. Germline CDR1 is MDHEN and CDR2 is SYDVKM.

Of note for this clone: In the same sample, other DNA sequences code for this CDR3. The chain has TRBV18 and TRBJ2-7; D call uncertain. Germline-derived CDR1 and CDR2 are KGHSH and LQKENI. This CDR3 region has 13 residues. Trimming stripped 0 bases from V and 1 base from J, with 4 bases between. CDR3: CASSPPDSYEQYF. CDR3 DNA: TGTGCCAGCTCACCACCAGATTCCTACGAGCAGTACTTC.

The chain recombines TRBV11-1 with TRBJ2-7; 8 bases are shared with TRBD2. CDR3 length: 14 residues. V lost 4 bases and J lost 5; bases outside the gene matches: 7. From germline, CDR1 is SGHAT and CDR2 FQDESV (reference sequence). CDR3 loop: CASSWDGRAHEQYF. In DNA, the CDR3 is TGTGCCAGCAGCTGGGACGGGAGGGCCCACGAGCAGTACTTC.

The gene calls are TRBV9 and TRBJ2-3; 7 positions agree with TRBD2. The V and J ends lost 3 bases and 6 bases, in that order; junction bases with no gene match: 4. Germline CDR1 is SGDLS and CDR2 is YYNGEE. The CDR3 totals 13 residues. The chain's CDR3 is CASSDSGRDTQYF. The CDR3 DNA sequence: TGTGCCAGCAGCGATAGCGGGCGGGATACGCAGTATTTT.

V usage is TRBV6-5 and J usage is TRBJ1-5; no definite D call. This CDR3 comprises 16 residues. Trimming left V 0 bases short and J 0 bases short, with 9 bases between. The germline V gene encodes CDR1 MNHEY and CDR2 SVGAGI. The CDR3 nucleotides are TGTGCCAGCAGTTACTCGTTGGGCTATAGCAATCAGCCCCAGCATTTT. This sequence encodes CASSYSLGYSNQPQHF.

J is TRBJ2-5 and V is TRBV10-3; D perhaps matches TRBD1 (6 bases). CDR1 is ENHRY and CDR2 is SYGVKD in the germline V gene. V lost 4 bases to trimming and J lost 0 bases, with 9 bases between them. The CDR3 has 14 residues. CDR3 protein: CAISVGQYQETQYF. The CDR3 DNA reads as TGTGCCATCAGTGTTGGACAGTACCAAGAGACCCAGTACTTC.

The sample holds one count of this clone. The chain is built from TRBV7-9 and TRBJ1-4, with a possible D match to TRBD1 (5 bases). Germline-derived CDR1 and CDR2 are SEHNR and FQNEAQ (reference sequence). Trimming took 5 bases from V and 3 from J, leaving 10 bases between them. The CDR3 runs to 14 residues. The CDR3 region is CASSPGTANEKLFF. The CDR3 nucleotides read TGTGCCAGCAGCCCCGGGACGGCTAATGAAAAACTGTTTTTT.

This clone was picked up one time. This chain connects TRBV7-2 to TRBJ1-1; D is unresolved. CDR3 size: 14 residues. V lost 1 base, J lost 1 base, and 7 bases lay in between. From germline, CDR1 is SGHTA and CDR2 FQGNSA. In DNA form, the CDR3 reads TGTGCCAGCAGCTTAGTCATCCAGAACACTGAAGCTTTCTTT. It encodes CASSLVIQNTEAFF. The entire variable domain, with the rest obtained from reference TRBV7-2 and TRBJ1-1, is as follows: GAGVSQSPSNKVTEKGKDVELRCDPISGHTALYWYRQSLGQGLEFLIYFQGNSAPDKSGLPSDRFSAERTGGSVSTLTIQRTQQEDSAVYLCASSLVIQNTEAFFGQGTRLTVV.

Comment on this clone: At one end, the junction sequence differs from germline, possibly due to a read error. This sequence joins TRBV5-6 and TRBJ2-1; D is unclear. Germline lookup yields CDR1 SGHDT and CDR2 YYEEEE. The CDR3 contains 11 residues. CDR3 region: CASSSHNEQFF. The DNA of the CDR3 is TGTGCCAGCAGCTCCCACAATGAGCAGTTCTTC. The full variable domain, in which reference TRBV5-6 and TRBJ2-1 provide the parts outside the CDR3, is DAGVTQSPTHLIKTRGQQVTLRCSPKSGHDTVSWYQQALGQGPQFIFQYYEEEERQRGNFPDRFSGHQFPNYSSELNVNALLLGDSALYLCASSSHNEQFFGPGTRLTVL.

This chain uses TRBV6-1 with TRBJ2-2; TRBD1 might be the D (5 bases). Trimming shortened V by 4 bases and J by 5 bases, and 14 bases separated the two germline ends. This CDR3 has 15 amino acids. CDR1 and CDR2 (germline): MNHNS, SASEGT. CDR3 sequence: CASSAFLQGTGELFF. Here the CDR3 DNA reads TGTGCCAGCAGTGCTTTTCTTCAGGGAACCGGGGAGCTGTTTTTT.

This sequence joins TRBV7-9 and TRBJ1-3, with D possibly being TRBD1 (5 bases). The CDR3 has 15 amino acids. In germline, CDR1 is SEHNR, CDR2 FQNEAQ (reference sequence). V shed 5 bases and J shed 0 bases, with 11 bases lying between them. The CDR3 nucleotides are TGTGCCAGCAGCCCCAGGGTTGACTCTGGAAACACCATATATTTT. Amino acids: CASSPRVDSGNTIYF.

The V call is TRBV9, the J call TRBJ1-4; D is ambiguous. In germline, CDR1 is SGDLS, CDR2 YYNGEE. The CDR3 consists of 19 residues. V lost 0 bases and J 4 bases, leaving 22 bases between the germline ends. CDR3 sequence reads: CASSVGFALGIVDNEKLFF. CDR3 coding DNA: TGTGCCAGCAGCGTAGGATTTGCACTGGGGATTGTGGATAATGAAAAACTGTTTTTT.

V and J are TRBV15 and TRBJ1-3; D perhaps matches TRBD1 (5 bases). CDR1 is LNHNV and CDR2 is YYDKDF in the germline V gene (reference sequence). The CDR3 length is 14 residues. Trimming left V 5 bases short and J 0 bases short, with 8 bases between. For the CDR3, the DNA is TGTGCCACCAGCCGGGGACTCTCTGGAAACACCATATATTTT. It codes for CATSRGLSGNTIYF.

The rearrangement uses TRBV7-2 and TRBJ2-2; 7 nucleotides agree with TRBD1. The length of the CDR3 is 13 residues. V dropped 5 bases and J dropped 6; count of bases not matched to a gene: 3. Germline CDR1 SGHTA, CDR2 FQGNSA. The CDR3 region is CASSRQGPGELFF. In DNA form, the CDR3 reads TGTGCCAGCAGCAGACAGGGTCCCGGGGAGCTGTTTTTT.

The chain recombines TRBV6-1 with TRBJ1-2, with a possible D match to TRBD1 (6 bases). The CDR3 has 14 residues. Trimming left V 4 bases short and J 4 bases short, with 13 bases between. Germline V CDR1 and CDR2: MNHNS, SASEGT. CDR3 in DNA: TGTGCCAGCAGTGGGGGCAGGGGAATCTATGGCTACACCTTC. Translation: CASSGGRGIYGYTF.

V usage is TRBV7-3 and J usage is TRBJ1-1; the D is unclear. Trimming removed 5 bases from V and 3 bases from J, with 10 bases in between. The CDR3 spans 13 residues. Germline-derived CDR1 and CDR2 are SGHTA and FQGTGA. CDR3 protein: CASSQGRYTEAFF. The DNA of the CDR3 is TGTGCCAGCAGCCAAGGACGCTACACTGAAGCTTTCTTT.

This chain joins TRBV28 and TRBJ1-2; 7 bases match TRBD1. V lost 5 bases to trimming and J lost 8 bases; unmatched junction nucleotides: 17. CDR1 MDHEN and CDR2 SYDVKM come from the germline V gene. The length of the CDR3 is 16 residues. CDR3 DNA sequence: TGTGCCAGCAGTCCATCCGGGACAGTGTCTTCGCAGGGCTACACCTTC. Translated, it gives CASSPSGTVSSQGYTF.

The gene calls are TRBV18 and TRBJ2-3; 11 bases are shared with TRBD2. With 3 bases clipped from V and 6 bases from J, the junction kept 5 bases outside the gene matches. CDR3 length: 15 amino acids. Germline V CDR1 and CDR2: KGHSH, LQKENI. CDR3 coding DNA: TGTGCCAGCTCACCGAAACTAGCGGGGGAGGATACGCAGTATTTT. Protein product: CASSPKLAGEDTQYF.

CDR3 in DNA: TGTGCCAGTAGTGCGGGGGCCACCGGGGAGCTGTTTTTT. Translated: CASSAGATGELFF. The V and J genes are TRBV19 and TRBJ2-2, with D tentatively TRBD2 (7 bases). The V gene lost 5 bases and the J gene lost 4 bases, with 8 bases spanning the gap. Germline V gene sequence: CDR1 LNHDA, CDR2 SQIVND (reference sequence). The CDR3 extends over 13 amino acids.

This rearrangement joins TRBV10-3 to TRBJ2-1, with no clear D. The CDR3 is made up of 11 amino acids. V was trimmed by 4 bases and J by 5 bases, leaving 3 bases between them. CDR1 and CDR2 (germline): ENHRY, SYGVKD. The CDR3 protein is CAISVNNEQFF. The DNA for the CDR3 is TGTGCCATCAGTGTCAACAATGAGCAGTTCTTC.